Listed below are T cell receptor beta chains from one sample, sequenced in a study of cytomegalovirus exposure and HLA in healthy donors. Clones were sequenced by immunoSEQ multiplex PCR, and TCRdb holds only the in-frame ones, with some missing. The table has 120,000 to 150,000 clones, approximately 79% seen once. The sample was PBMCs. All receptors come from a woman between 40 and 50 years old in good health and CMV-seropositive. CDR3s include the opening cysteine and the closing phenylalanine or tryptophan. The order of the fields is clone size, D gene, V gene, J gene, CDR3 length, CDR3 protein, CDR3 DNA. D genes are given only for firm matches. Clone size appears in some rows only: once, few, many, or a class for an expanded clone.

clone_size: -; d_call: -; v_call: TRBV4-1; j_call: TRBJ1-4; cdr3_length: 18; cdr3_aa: CASSQSGGMRETNEKLFF; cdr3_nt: TGCGCCAGCAGCCAATCCGGAGGGATGAGAGAGACTAATGAAAAACTGTTTTTT
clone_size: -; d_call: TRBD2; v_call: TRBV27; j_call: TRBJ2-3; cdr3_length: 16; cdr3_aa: CASTYRTSWGPDTQYF; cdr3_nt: TGTGCCAGCACCTATAGGACTAGCTGGGGCCCAGATACGCAGTATTTT
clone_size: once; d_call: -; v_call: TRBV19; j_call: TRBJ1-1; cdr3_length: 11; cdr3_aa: CASKQTGGAFF; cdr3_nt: TGTGCCAGTAAGCAGACAGGCGGAGCTTTCTTT
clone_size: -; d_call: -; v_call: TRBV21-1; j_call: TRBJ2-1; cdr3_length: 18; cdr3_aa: CASRSIAGVMSSYNEQFF; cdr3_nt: TGTGCCAGCAGATCGATAGCGGGGGTAATGAGCTCCTACAATGAGCAGTTCTTC
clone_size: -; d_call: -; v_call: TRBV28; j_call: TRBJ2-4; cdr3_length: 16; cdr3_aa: CASSQNPTVPKNIQYF; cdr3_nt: TGTGCCAGCAGTCAGAACCCGACAGTTCCCAAAAACATTCAGTACTTC
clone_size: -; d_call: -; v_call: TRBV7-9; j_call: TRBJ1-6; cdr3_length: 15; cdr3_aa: CASSSTGSYNSPLHF; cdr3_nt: TGTGCCAGCAGTTCAACGGGGTCATATAATTCACCCCTCCACTTT
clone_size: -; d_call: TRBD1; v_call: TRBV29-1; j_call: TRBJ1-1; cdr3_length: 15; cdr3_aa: CSEIRQGSGIAEAFF; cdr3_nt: TGCAGCGAAATAAGACAGGGGTCGGGGATCGCTGAAGCTTTCTTT
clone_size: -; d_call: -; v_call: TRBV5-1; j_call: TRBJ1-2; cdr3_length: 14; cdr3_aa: CASSLGGVNYGYTF; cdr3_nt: TGCGCCAGCAGCTTGGGGGGGGTTAACTATGGCTACACCTTC
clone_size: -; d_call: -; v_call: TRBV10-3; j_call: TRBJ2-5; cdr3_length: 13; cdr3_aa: CAISEATVEAQYF; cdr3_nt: TGTGCCATCAGTGAGGCGACAGTAGAGGCCCAGTACTTC
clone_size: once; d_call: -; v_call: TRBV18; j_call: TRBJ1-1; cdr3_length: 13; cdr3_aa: CASSPILNTEAFF; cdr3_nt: TGTGCCAGCTCACCTATCTTGAACACTGAAGCTTTCTTT
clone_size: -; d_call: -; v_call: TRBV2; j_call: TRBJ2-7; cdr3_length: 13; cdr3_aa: CASSEQGNYEQYF; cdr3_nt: TGTGCCAGCAGTGAGCAGGGGAACTACGAGCAGTACTTC
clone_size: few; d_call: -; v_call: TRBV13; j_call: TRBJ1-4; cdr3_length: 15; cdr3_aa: CASSLRATTNEKLFF; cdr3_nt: TGTGCCAGCAGCTTAAGAGCTACAACTAATGAAAAACTGTTTTTT
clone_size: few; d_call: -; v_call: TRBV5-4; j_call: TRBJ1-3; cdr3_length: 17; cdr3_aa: CASSSGAGRASGNTIYF; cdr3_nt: TGTGCCAGCAGCTCCGGGGCGGGGCGGGCGTCTGGAAACACCATATATTTT
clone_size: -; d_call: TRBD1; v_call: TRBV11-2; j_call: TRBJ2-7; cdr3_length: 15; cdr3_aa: CASSLARDSSYEQYF; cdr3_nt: TGTGCCAGCAGCTTAGCTAGGGACAGCTCCTACGAGCAGTACTTC
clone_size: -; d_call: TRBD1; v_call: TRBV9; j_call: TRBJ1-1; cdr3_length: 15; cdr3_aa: CASSLRTGPNTEAFF; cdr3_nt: TGCGCCAGCAGCTTACGGACAGGTCCCAACACTGAAGCTTTCTTT
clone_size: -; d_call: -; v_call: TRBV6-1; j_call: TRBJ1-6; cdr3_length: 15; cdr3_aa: CASTRPREQNSPLHF; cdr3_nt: TGTGCCAGCACCCGACCCCGGGAACAAAATTCACCCCTCCACTTT
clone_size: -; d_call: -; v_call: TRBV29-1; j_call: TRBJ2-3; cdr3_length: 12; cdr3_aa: CSVVTTTDTQYF; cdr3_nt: TGCAGCGTTGTTACTACCACAGATACGCAGTATTTT
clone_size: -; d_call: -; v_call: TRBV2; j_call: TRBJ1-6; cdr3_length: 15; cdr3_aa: CASSENLGVNSPLHF; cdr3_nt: TGTGCCAGCAGTGAAAACCTAGGGGTAAATTCACCCCTCCACTTT
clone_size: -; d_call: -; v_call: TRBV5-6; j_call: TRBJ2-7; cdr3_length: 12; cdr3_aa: CASNLAAYEQYF; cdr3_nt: TGTGCCAGCAACTTGGCGGCCTACGAGCAGTACTTC
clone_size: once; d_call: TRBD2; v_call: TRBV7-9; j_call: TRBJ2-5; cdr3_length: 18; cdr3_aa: CASSRGTSGGLYQETQYF; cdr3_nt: TGTGCCAGCAGCCGGGGGACTAGCGGGGGATTGTACCAAGAGACCCAGTACTTC
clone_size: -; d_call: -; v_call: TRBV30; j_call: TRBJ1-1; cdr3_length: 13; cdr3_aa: CAGTPSGGYTAFF; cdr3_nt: TGTGCCGGAACCCCATCGGGAGGGTACACAGCTTTCTTT
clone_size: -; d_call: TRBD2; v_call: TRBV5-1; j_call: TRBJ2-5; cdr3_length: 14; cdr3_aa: CASSVGLAGETQYF; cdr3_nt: TGCGCCAGCAGCGTTGGACTAGCAGGGGAGACCCAGTACTTC
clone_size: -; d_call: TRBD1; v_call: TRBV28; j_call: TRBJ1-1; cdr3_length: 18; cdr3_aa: CASSPRDRRMILNTEAFF; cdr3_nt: TGTGCCAGCAGTCCCCGGGACAGGCGGATGATCCTGAACACTGAAGCTTTCTTT
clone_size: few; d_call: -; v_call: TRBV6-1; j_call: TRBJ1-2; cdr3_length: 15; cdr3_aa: CASSDASGSNYGYTF; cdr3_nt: TGTGCCAGCAGTGATGCGAGCGGGTCTAACTATGGCTACACCTTC
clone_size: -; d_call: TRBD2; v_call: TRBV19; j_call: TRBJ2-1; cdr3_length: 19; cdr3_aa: CASSIASGGPTSSYNEQFF; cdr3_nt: TGTGCCAGTAGTATAGCCAGCGGGGGGCCCACGAGCTCCTACAATGAGCAGTTCTTC
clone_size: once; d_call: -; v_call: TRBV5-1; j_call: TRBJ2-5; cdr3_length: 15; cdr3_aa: CASSFSAGRQETQYF; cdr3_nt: TGCGCCAGCAGCTTTTCAGCGGGCCGCCAAGAGACCCAGTACTTC
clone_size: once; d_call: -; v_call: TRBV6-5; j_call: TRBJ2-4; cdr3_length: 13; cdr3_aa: CASYGVNQNIQYF; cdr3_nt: TGTGCCAGCTACGGGGTGAACCAAAACATTCAGTACTTC
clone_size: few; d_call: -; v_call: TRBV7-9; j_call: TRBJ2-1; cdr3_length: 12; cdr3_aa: CASSLVSNEQFF; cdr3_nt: TGTGCCAGCAGCTTAGTATCCAATGAGCAGTTCTTC
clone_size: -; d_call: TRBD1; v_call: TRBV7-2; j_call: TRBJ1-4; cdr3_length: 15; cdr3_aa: CASSSRGRRDEKLFF; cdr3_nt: TGTGCCAGCAGCTCCAGGGGGCGCAGGGATGAAAAACTGTTTTTT
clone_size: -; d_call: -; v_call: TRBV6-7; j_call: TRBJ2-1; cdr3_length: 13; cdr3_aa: CASSPRGDNEQFF; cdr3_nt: TGTGCCAGCTCCCCCCGCGGGGACAATGAGCAGTTCTTC
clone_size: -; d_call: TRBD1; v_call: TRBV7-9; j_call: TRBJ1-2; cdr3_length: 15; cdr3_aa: CASSSSRGLSYGYTF; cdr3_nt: TGTGCCAGCAGCTCCTCCAGGGGGCTCAGCTATGGCTACACCTTC
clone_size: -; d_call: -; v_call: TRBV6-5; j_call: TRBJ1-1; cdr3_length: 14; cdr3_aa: CASRGAGLNTEAFF; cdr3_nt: TGTGCCAGCAGGGGCGCGGGGTTGAACACTGAAGCTTTCTTT
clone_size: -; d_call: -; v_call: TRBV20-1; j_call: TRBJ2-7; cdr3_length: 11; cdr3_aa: CSASSSYEQYF; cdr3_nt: TGCAGTGCTAGCAGTTCCTACGAGCAGTACTTC
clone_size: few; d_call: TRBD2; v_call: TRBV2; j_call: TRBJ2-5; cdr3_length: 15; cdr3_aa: CASHLGTSGQETQYF; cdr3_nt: TGTGCCAGCCATCTTGGGACTAGCGGCCAAGAGACCCAGTACTTC
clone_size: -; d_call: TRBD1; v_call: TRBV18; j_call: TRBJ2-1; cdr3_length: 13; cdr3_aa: CASSAGTVNEQFF; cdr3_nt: TGTGCCAGCTCAGCCGGGACAGTCAATGAGCAGTTCTTC
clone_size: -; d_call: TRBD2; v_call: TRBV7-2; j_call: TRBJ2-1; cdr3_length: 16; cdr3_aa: CASSPNSGGPSNEQFF; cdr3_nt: TGTGCCAGCAGCCCAAATAGCGGGGGACCCAGCAATGAGCAGTTCTTC
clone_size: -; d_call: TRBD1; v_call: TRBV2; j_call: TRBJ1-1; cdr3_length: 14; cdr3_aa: CASSVDRVNTEAFF; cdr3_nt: TGTGCCAGCAGTGTAGACAGGGTGAACACTGAAGCTTTCTTT
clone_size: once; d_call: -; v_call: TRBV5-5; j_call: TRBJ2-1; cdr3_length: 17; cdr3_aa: CASSFEFATTSYNEQFF; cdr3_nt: TGTGCCAGCAGCTTTGAATTTGCGACAACTTCCTACAATGAGCAGTTCTTC
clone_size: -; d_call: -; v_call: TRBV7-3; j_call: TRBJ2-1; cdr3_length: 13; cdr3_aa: CASSLKLDEGQFF; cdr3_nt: TGTGCCAGCAGCTTAAAACTGGATGAGGGGCAGTTCTTC
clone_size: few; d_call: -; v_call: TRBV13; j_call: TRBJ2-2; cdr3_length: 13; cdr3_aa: CASSGGEPGELFF; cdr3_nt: TGTGCCAGCAGCGGCGGGGAGCCCGGGGAGCTGTTTTTT
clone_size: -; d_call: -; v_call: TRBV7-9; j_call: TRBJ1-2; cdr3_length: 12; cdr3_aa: CASRNGQYGYTF; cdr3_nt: TGTGCCAGCAGGAACGGACAGTATGGCTACACCTTC
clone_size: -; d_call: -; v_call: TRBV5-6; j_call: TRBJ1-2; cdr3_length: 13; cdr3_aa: CASSLPGIYGYTF; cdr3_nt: TGTGCCAGCAGCTTGCCAGGGATCTATGGCTACACCTTC
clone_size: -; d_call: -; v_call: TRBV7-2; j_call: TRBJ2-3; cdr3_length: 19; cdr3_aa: CASSLPPAIAGRSTDTQYF; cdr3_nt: TGTGCCAGCAGCCTCCCTCCAGCAATCGCGGGGAGGAGCACAGATACGCAGTATTTT
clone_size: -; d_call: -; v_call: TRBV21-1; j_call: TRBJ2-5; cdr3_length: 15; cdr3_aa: CASSPGQGAKETQYF; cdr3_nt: TGTGCCAGCAGCCCAGGACAGGGGGCGAAAGAGACCCAGTACTTC
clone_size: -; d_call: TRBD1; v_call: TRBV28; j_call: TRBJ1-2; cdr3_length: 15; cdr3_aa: CASSSGTGVTYGYTF; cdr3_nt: TGTGCCAGCAGTTCGGGGACAGGGGTTACCTATGGCTACACCTTC
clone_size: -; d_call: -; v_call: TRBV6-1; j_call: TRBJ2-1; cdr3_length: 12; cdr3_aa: CASTGLYNEQFF; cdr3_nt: TGTGCCAGCACAGGGCTTTACAATGAGCAGTTCTTC
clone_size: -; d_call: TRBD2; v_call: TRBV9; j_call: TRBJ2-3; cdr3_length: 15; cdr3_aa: CASSVVGGAGDTQYF; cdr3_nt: TGTGCCAGCAGCGTAGTCGGGGGGGCTGGAGATACGCAGTATTTT
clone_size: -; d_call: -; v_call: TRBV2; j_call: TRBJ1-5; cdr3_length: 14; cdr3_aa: CASSEALLGRPQHF; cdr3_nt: TGTGCCAGCAGTGAAGCGCTTCTAGGGAGGCCCCAGCATTTT
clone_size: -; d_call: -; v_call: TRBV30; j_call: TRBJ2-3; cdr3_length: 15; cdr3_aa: CACPPGGTSTDTQYF; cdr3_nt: TGTGCCTGCCCCCCCGGAGGAACTAGCACAGATACGCAGTATTTT
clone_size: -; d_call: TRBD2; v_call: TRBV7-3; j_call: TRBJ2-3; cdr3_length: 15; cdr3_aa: CASSATSGTSGTQYF; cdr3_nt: TGTGCCAGCAGCGCAACCTCCGGGACTAGCGGAACGCAGTATTTT
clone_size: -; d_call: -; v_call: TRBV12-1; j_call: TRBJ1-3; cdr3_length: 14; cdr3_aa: CANPNILFGNTIYF; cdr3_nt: TGTGCCAACCCGAACATCCTTTTCGGAAACACCATATATTTT
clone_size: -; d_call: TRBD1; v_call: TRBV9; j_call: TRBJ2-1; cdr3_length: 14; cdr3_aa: CASTGQGRGNEQFF; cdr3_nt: TGTGCCAGCACCGGACAGGGTAGAGGCAATGAGCAGTTCTTC
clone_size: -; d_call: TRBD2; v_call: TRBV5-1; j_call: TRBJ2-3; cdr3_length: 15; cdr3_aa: CASSRGGGDTDTQYF; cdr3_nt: TGCGCCAGCAGCCGGGGCGGGGGGGACACAGATACGCAGTATTTT
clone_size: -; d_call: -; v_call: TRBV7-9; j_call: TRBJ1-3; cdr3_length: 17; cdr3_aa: CASSARADGNSGNTIYF; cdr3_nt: TGTGCCAGCAGCGCGCGGGCAGACGGGAACTCTGGAAACACCATATATTTT
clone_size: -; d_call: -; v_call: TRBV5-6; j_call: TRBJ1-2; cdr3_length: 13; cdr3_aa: CASSLRGIGGYTF; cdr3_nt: TGTGCCAGCAGCTTGAGGGGTATTGGGGGCTACACCTTC
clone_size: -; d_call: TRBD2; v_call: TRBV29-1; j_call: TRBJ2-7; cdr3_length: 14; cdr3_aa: CSGKGLAGGSEQYF; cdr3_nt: TGCAGCGGCAAAGGACTAGCGGGGGGAAGTGAGCAGTACTTC
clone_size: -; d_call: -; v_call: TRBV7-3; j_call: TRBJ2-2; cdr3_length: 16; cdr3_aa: CASSTPVGGNTGELFF; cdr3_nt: TGTGCCAGCAGCACCCCGGTGGGAGGTAACACCGGGGAGCTGTTTTTT
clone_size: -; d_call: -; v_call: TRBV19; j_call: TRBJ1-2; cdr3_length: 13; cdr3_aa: CASSIQALYGYTF; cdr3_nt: TGTGCCAGTAGTATACAGGCTCTCTATGGCTACACCTTC
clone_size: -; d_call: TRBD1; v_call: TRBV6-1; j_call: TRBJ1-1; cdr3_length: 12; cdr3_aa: CASSRTGCEAFF; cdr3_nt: TGTGCCAGCAGTAGGACAGGGTGTGAAGCTTTCTTT
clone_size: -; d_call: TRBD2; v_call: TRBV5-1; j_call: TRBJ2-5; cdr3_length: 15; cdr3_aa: CASMEGLAGQETQYF; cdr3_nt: TGCGCCAGTATGGAGGGACTAGCGGGGCAAGAGACCCAGTACTTC